Given below is one TCR beta chain in context. The germline V gene encodes CDR1 MDHEN and CDR2 SYDVKM. This CDR3 is built from 14 residues. J was trimmed by 7 bases and V by 4 bases; bases with no gene match: 2. Generated by immunoSEQ multiplex PCR, the TCRdb table keeps only in-frame clones and is missing some. The table records 90,000 to 120,000 clones, approximately 93% of them present only once. The record originates from a study of T cell responses to AZD1222 COVID-19 vaccine. This clonotype originated in an adult in good health. The chain recombines TRBV28 with TRBJ2-1; 12 bases map to TRBD2. The sample here was peripheral blood, taken on day 0 of AZD1222 vaccination. The CDR3 DNA reads TGTGCCAGCAGTTGGACTAGCGGGAATAATGAGCAGTTCTTC. Its protein is CASSWTSGNNEQFF. The full variable domain, its missing parts supplied by reference TRBV28 and TRBJ2-1, is DVKVTQSSRYLVKRTGEKVFLECVQDMDHENMFWYRQDPGLGLRLIYFSYDVKMKEKGDIPEGYSVSREKKERFSLILESASTNQTSMYLCASSWTSGNNEQFFGPGTRLTVL.